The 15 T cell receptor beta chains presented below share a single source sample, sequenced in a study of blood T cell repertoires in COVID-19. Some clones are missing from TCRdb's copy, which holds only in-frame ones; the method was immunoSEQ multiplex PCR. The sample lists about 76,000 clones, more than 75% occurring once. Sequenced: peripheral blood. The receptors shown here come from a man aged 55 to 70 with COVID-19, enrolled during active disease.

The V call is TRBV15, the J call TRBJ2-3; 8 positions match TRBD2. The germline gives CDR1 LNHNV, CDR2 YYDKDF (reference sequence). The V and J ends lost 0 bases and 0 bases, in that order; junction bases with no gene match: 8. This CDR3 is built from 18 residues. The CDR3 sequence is CATSRDLTSGSSTDTQYF. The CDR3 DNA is TGTGCCACCAGCAGAGATCTAACTAGCGGCTCTAGCACAGATACGCAGTATTTT.

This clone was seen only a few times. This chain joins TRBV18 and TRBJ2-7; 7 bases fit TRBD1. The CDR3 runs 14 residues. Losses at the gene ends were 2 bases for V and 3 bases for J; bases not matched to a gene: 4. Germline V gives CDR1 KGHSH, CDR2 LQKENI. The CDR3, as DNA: TGTGCCAGCTCACCAGCAGGGGGTAACTACGAGCAGTACTTC. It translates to CASSPAGGNYEQYF.

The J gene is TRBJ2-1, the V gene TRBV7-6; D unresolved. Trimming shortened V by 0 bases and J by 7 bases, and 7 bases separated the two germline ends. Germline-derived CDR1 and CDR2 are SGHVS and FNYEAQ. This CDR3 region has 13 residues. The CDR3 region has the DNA TGTGCCAGCAGCTTAGCGGCTTTGAATGAGCAGTTCTTC. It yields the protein CASSLAALNEQFF.

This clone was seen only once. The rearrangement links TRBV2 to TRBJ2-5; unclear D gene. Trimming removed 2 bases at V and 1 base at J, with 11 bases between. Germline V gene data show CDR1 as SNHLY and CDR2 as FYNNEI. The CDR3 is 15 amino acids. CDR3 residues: CASSEPPHSQETQYF. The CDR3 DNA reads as TGTGCCAGCAGTGAACCCCCCCACAGCCAAGAGACCCAGTACTTC. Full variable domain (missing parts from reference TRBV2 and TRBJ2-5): EPEVTQTPSHQVTQMGQEVILRCVPISNHLYFYWYRQILGQKVEFLVSFYNNEISEKSEIFDDQFSVERPDGSNFTLKIRSTKLEDSAMYFCASSEPPHSQETQYFGPGTRLLVL.

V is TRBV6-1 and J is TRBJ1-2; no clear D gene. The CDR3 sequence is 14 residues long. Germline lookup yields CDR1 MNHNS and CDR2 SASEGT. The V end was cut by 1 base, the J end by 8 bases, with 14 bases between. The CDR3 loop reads CASSEDHGKAGYTF. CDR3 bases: TGTGCCAGCAGTGAAGATCACGGAAAAGCGGGCTACACCTTC.

This chain's CDR3 is CASTPSGRVGQETQYF. The CDR3, as DNA: TGTGCCAGCACCCCTAGCGGGAGGGTAGGGCAAGAGACCCAGTACTTC. This chain uses TRBV9 with TRBJ2-5; 12 bases agree with TRBD2. Germline CDR1 reads SGDLS; CDR2 reads YYNGEE. The length of the CDR3 is 16 residues. Trimming at V came to 6 bases and at J to 2 bases, leaving 8 bases not matched to a gene.

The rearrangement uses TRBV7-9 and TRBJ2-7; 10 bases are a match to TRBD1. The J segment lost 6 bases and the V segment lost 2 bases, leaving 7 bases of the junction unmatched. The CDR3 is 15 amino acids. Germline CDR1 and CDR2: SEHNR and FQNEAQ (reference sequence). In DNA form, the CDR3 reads TGTGCCAGCAGCTTATCAGGGACAGGGGTCGGCGAGCAGTACTTC. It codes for CASSLSGTGVGEQYF.

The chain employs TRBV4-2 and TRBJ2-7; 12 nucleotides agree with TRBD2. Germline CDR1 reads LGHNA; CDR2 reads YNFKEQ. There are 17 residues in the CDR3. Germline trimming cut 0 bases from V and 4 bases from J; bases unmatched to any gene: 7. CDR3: CASSQDDSSGGVYEQYF. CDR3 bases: TGTGCCAGCAGCCAAGACGATTCTAGCGGGGGGGTTTACGAGCAGTACTTC.

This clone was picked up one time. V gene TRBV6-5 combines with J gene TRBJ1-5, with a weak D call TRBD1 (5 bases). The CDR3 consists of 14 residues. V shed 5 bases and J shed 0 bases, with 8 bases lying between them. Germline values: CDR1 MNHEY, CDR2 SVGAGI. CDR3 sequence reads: CASSPQGSNQPQHF. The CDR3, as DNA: TGTGCCAGCAGTCCCCAGGGTAGCAATCAGCCCCAGCATTTT.

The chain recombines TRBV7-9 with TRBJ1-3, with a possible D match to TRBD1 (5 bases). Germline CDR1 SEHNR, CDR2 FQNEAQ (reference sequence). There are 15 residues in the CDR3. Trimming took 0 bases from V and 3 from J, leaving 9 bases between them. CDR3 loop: CASSLAGRRGNTIYF. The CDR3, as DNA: TGTGCCAGCAGCTTAGCGGGGCGCCGTGGAAACACCATATATTTT.

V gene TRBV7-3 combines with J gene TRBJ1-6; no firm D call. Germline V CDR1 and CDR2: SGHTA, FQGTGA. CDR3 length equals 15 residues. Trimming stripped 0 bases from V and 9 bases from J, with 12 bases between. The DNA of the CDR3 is TGTGCCAGCAGCTTAACTTACGGGAACGCTTCACCCCTCCACTTT. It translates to CASSLTYGNASPLHF.

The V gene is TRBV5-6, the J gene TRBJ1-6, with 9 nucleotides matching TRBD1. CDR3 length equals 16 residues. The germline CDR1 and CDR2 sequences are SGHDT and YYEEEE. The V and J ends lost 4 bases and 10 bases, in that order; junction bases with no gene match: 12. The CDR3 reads CASSPDQTGGYSPLHF. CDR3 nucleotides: TGTGCCAGCAGCCCTGACCAGACAGGGGGGTACTCACCCCTCCACTTT. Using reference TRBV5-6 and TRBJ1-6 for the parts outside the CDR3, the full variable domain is DAGVTQSPTHLIKTRGQQVTLRCSPKSGHDTVSWYQQALGQGPQFIFQYYEEEERQRGNFPDRFSGHQFPNYSSELNVNALLLGDSALYLCASSPDQTGGYSPLHFGNGTRLTVT.

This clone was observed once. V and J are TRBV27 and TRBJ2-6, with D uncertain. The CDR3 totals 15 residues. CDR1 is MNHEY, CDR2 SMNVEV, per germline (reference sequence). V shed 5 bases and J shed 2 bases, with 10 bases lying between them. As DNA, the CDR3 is TGTGCCAGCAGTCCTAAGTTCGCTGGGGCCAACGTCCTGACTTTC. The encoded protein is CASSPKFAGANVLTF.

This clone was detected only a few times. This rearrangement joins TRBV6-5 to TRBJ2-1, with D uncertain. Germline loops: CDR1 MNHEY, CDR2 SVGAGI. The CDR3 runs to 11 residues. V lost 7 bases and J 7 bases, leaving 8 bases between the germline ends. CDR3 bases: TGTGCCAGCATGTCCTTTAATGAGCAGTTCTTC. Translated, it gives CASMSFNEQFF.

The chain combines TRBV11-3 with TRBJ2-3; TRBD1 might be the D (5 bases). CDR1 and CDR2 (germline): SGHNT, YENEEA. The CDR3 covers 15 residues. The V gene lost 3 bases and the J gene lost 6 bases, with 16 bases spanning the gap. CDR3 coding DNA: TGTGCCAGCAGCTTCGGGCAGGGTTTTTCTGATACGCAGTATTTT. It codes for CASSFGQGFSDTQYF.